This T cell receptor (beta chain) was sequenced in a study of human T cells and chemical hapten exposure (dated by TCRdb to the early 2020s). About the study as a whole: For sensitization, 2% DPC in acetone was applied to a 2 cm by 2 cm area of upper inner arm skin. Patients additionally received weekly therapeutic DPC doses to the scalp throughout the approximately 25-week study period. Patch testing was performed on the upper back with Finn chambers containing 0.01% DPC, and the patch tests were scored after 6 days according to International Contact Dermatitis Research Group standards. Alopecia areata with under or over 50% scalp involvement, alopecia totalis and alopecia universalis were represented in the patient cohort, which was mostly female. The libraries were sequenced as a pool, and the TCR yield per sample differed mostly because of small variations in library volumes within the pool. In alopecia patients, the study followed how the peripheral blood TCR repertoire changed in vivo over primary and secondary sensitization to diphenylcyclopropenone (DPC), a hapten. Blood samples were taken from patients before sensitization (week 0) and at 2, 6 and about 24 weeks after DPC sensitization. For TCR sequencing, blood came from 25 to 35 alopecia patients at anywhere from one to four time points (pre-sensitization, 2, 6 and 24 weeks). Study-wide findings and limitations: A positive correlation was found between the number of PT1 expanded TCRs and patch test score, with significance reached at thresholds 8, 16 and 32 but not 4. Compared with pre-sensitization or healthy control sets, expanded TCRs formed significantly more large CDR3 similarity clusters, which is consistent with antigen-driven responses. DPC sensitization did not change the number of TCRs with a frequency above 1 in 1000, and there was no evidence of changes in global repertoire structure. Repeated subsampling changed both the strength of the expansion versus patch-test correlation and the threshold at which that correlation became significant. Alopecia, a presumed autoimmune disease, was present in all patients, so the immune response of the patients might differ from that of healthy individuals.

Notes on this clonotype: Its antigen is not yet known. No base quality information exists; no much larger clone differs at one position.

The sample's time point label, in plain terms: patch test 2, 6 weeks after DPC sensitization. What this sample's treatment or condition label stands for: therapeutic diphenylcyclopropenone sensitization with weekly scalp DPC. At every patch-test visit, the blood draw took place before the patch test was put on. Patients were considered eligible if aged 18 to 70, diagnosed with alopecia and deemed suitable for DPC therapy, and patients were excluded if pregnant. Total RNA was extracted from unfractionated whole blood that had been collected in Tempus Blood RNA tubes. Libraries were constructed by RACE. Data came from a NextSeq 500. Library preparation attached unique molecular identifiers to individual cDNA molecules for quantitative, reproducible TCR counting. Each blood RNA sample was used to sequence both TCR alpha and TCR beta chains. In the paper's pipeline: Samples had a median of 95,638 TCRs, with a range from 23,224 to 690,600. The Decombinator software suite was used to annotate V, J and CDR3 in the TCR reads. Every sample was subsampled to the same number of TCRs (28,000) for the PS versus PT1 abundance plots. TCRs were defined as expanded if absent before sensitization and observed at least eight times at the 2-week time point. Using fastp at Q25 and MiXCR, TCRdb reprocessed the public reads and kept productive beta chains. Every CDR3 protein is listed once, alongside the most common genes and DNA of its rows. TCRdb's processing, not the authors' own work, is the source of the V and J calls. This sample has around 67,000 distinct CDR3 sequences in its table, and about 8.5% of those were observed once. Around 3.6% of the sample comes from the top ten.

Germline trimming: 4 bases from V, 12 bases from J; junction bases outside gene matches: 15. The germline V gene (reference sequence) sets CDR1 to MNHEY and CDR2 to SMNVEV. The CDR3 contains 14 residues, cysteine and phenylalanine counted. Left in the record is the CDR3 DNA by itself, 42 bases read in frame from the first base. The TCR comes from a woman between 50 and 59 years old with alopecia areata. Some clones in this sample may be carry-over from other donors' samples. The sample here was whole blood, taken in connection with sensitization to the hapten diphenylcyclopropenone (DPC). The V and J segments used are TRBV27 and TRBJ2-7; 7 nucleotides in the junction match TRBD2. The CDR3 is CASSWDGGSRPLYF. The sequence in DNA is TGTGCCAGCAGTTGGGATGGCGGGAGTAGGCCTCTGTACTTC.